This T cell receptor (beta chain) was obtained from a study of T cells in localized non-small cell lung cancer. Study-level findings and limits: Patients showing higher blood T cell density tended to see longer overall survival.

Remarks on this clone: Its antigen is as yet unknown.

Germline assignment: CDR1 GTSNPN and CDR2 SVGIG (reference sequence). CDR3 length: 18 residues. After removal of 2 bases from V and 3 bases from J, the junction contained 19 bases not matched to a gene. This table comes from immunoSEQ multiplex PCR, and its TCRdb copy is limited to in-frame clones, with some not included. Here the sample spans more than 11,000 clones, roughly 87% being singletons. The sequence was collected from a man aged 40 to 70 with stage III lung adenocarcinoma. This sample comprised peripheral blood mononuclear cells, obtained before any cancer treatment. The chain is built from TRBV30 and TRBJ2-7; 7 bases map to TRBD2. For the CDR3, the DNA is TGTGCCTGGAGTCACAACACAGCCGGGACTACCCCCAGCTACGAGCAGTACTTC. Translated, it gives CAWSHNTAGTTPSYEQYF.